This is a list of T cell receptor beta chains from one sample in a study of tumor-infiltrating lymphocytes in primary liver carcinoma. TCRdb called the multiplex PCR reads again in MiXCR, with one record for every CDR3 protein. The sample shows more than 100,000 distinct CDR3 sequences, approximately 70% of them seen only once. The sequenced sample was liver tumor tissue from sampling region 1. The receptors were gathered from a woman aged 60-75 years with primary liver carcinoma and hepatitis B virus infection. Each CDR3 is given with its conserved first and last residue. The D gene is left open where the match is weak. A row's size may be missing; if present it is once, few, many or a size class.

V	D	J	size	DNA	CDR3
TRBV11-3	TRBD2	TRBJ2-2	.	TGTGCCAACAGCTTAGGTAGGCTAGCGGGAACCACCGGGGAGCTGTTTTTT	CANSLGRLAGTTGELFF
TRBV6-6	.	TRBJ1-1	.	TGTGCCCGGGGTGGGCGATCTAACACTGAAGCTTTCTTT	CARGGRSNTEAFF
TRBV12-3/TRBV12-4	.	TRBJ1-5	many	TGTGCCAGCAGTCTCAGACAGTCAAGTAGCAATCAGCCCCAGCATTTT	CASSLRQSSSNQPQHF
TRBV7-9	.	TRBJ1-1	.	TGTGCCAGCAGCCGCGCGCGGCGAAGGGAAACGTCGAACACTGAAGCTTTCTTT	CASSRARRRETSNTEAFF
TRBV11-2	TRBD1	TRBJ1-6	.	TGTGCCAGCAGCTTAGATTGGACAGGGGAGATACCCCTCCACTTT	CASSLDWTGEIPLHF
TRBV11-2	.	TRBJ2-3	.	TGTGCCAGCAGCTTAGTCGGGGCAGGTCTAAGCACAGATACACAGTTTTTT	CASSLVGAGLSTDTQFF
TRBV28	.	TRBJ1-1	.	TGTGCCACTAGTTTGGGGGACAAATCTGGAGCTTTCTTT	CATSLGDKSGAFF
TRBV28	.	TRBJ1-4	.	TGTGCCAGTGCGAACAGAGCTAATGAAAAACTGTTTTTT	CASANRANEKLFF
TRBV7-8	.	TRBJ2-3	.	TGTGCCAGCAACCCTCTAGGGGGAGGGCCCGCAGATACGCAGTATTTT	CASNPLGGGPADTQYF
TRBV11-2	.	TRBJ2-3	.	TGTGCCAACAGCCTGCGACGGGGGAGTACACAGTATTTT	CANSLRRGSTQYF
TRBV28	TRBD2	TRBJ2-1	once	TGTGCCAGCAGCAGTCCGGGACTAGCGCTCAATGAGCAGTTCTTC	CASSSPGLALNEQFF
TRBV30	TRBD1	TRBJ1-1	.	TGTGTCTGGAGGGGAACAGGGGCTACTGAAGCTTTCTTT	CVWRGTGATEAFF
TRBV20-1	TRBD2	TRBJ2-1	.	TGCAGTGCTAGAGGGCTGGGAGGGAATGAGCAGTTCTTC	CSARGLGGNEQFF
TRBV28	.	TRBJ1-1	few	TGTGCCAGCAGGCTCAGGGGGAACACTGAAGCTTTCTTT	CASRLRGNTEAFF
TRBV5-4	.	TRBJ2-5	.	TGCGTCACCATGAGGGCAGCGACTAGTGCAGGGGGAGAGACCCAGTACTTC	CVTMRAATSAGGETQYF
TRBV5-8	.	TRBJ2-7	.	TGTGCCAGCGGCTTGGCCGGGCCCCGGATCTTC	CASGLAGPRIF
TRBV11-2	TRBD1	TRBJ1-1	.	TGTACGAGCAGCCATCAGGGGGCGCCGGCTTTCTTT	CTSSHQGAPAFF
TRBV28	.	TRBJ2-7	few	TGTGCCAGCAGGAGATGGCGCAATTCCTACGAGCAGTACTTC	CASRRWRNSYEQYF
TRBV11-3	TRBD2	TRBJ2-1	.	TGTACCAGCAGCTTAGGACTAGCTGGAGACAATGAGCAGTTCTTC	CTSSLGLAGDNEQFF
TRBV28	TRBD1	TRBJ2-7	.	TGTACCAGCCTTGACAGGGGGTCCTACGAGCAGTACTTC	CTSLDRGSYEQYF
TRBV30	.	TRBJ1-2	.	TGTGCTTCCGCCTGGGGGATAAAAGGCTATGGCTACACCTTC	CASAWGIKGYGYTF
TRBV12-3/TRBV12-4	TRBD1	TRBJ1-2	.	TGTGCCAGCAGCCGTGGACAGGTATGTGGCCACACCTTC	CASSRGQVCGHTF
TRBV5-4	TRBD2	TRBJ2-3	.	TGTGCCAGCAACAGGAAGGCTAGCGGGGATAACACAGATACGCAGTATTTT	CASNRKASGDNTDTQYF
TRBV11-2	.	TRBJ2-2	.	TGTGCCAACTGCTCGCTAATCACCGGGGAGCTGTTTTTT	CANCSLITGELFF
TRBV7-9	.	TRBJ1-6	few	TGTGCCAGCAACCTTGACGGGGTAAATTCACCCCTCCACTTT	CASNLDGVNSPLHF
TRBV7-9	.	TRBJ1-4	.	TGTGCCAGCAGCTTAGCGGGGCAGAATGATAAACTGTTTTTT	CASSLAGQNDKLFF
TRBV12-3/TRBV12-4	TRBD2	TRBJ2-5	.	TGTGCCAGCAGTCCCCACTTGACTAGCGCCAGCCCCCAAGAGACCCAGTACTTC	CASSPHLTSASPQETQYF
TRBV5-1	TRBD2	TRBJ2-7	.	TGCGCCAGCAGCGGCGGGAGCGACTACGAGCAGTACTTC	CASSGGSDYEQYF
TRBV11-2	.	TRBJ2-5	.	TGTGCCGGCAGCTTGAGGACGTTGCAAGAGACTCAGTACTTC	CAGSLRTLQETQYF
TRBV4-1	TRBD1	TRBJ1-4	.	TGCACTAGCAGCCAAGATCGTTACAGGGGTAATGAAAAACTGTTTTTT	CTSSQDRYRGNEKLFF
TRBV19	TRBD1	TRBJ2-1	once	TGTGCCAGTAGTTTCGTCCGGGACAGGGCCAATGAGCAGTTCTTC	CASSFVRDRANEQFF
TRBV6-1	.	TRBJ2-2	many	TGTGCCAGCAGTGAAGGGGGGAGGCACACCGGGGAGCTGTTTTTT	CASSEGGRHTGELFF
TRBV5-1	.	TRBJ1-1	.	TGCGCCAGCAGCTTGGAGGAGGCAAACACTGATGCTTTCTTT	CASSLEEANTDAFF
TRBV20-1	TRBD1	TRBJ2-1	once	TGCAGTGCGACGACAGGGGGCGCGAACAATGAGCAGTCCTTC	CSATTGGANNEQSF
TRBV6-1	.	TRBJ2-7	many	TGTGCCAGCAGATCATCGCGTCTACGCGACTACGAGCAGTACTTC	CASRSSRLRDYEQYF
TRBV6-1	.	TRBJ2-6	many	TGTGCCAGCACCGCTGGGGGGGCCTCTGGGGCCAACGTCCTGACTTTC	CASTAGGASGANVLTF
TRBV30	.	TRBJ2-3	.	TGTGCCTGGAGTGTGGGTCTAGCTTCAGATACGCAGTATTTT	CAWSVGLASDTQYF
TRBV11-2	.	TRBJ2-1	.	TGTGCCAGCAGCTCCCATTTAGAGAATGACCAGTTCTTC	CASSSHLENDQFF
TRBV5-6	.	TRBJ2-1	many	TGTGCCAGCAGCTTGACGAGGCGGGCCCCCTCTAAGAATGAGCAGTTCTTC	CASSLTRRAPSKNEQFF
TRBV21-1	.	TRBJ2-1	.	TGTGCCAGCAGCTCCTCAACGGGACTAGCGGGAGGGCCACCCTACAATGAGCAGTTCTTC	CASSSSTGLAGGPPYNEQFF